This T cell receptor beta chain is from a study of blood T cell repertoires in COVID-19. About the research overall: COVID-19 samples collected from the United States, Italy and Spain covered acute and convalescent phases.

The CDR3 spans 13 residues. V was pared by 5 bases and J by 1 base, with 9 bases between. The authors' processing: Reference gene primers were amplified, and this amplification served to estimate nucleated cell counts. Generated by immunoSEQ multiplex PCR, the TCRdb table keeps only in-frame clones and is missing some. Clone size and V and J calls were adopted from that table, with D and trimming inferred from the DNA. Altogether a few hundred thousand clones are present, roughly 90% being singletons, with the ten largest covering about 5.9%. The chain is built from TRBV12-3 or TRBV12-4 and TRBJ2-7, with D possibly TRBD1 on 5 matching bases. This receptor was identified in a man in his 60s with acute or convalescent COVID-19. Sample: peripheral blood. CDR3 coding DNA: TGTGCCAGCAGTAGTACAGGATCCTACGAGCAGTACTTC. Amino acid sequence: CASSSTGSYEQYF.